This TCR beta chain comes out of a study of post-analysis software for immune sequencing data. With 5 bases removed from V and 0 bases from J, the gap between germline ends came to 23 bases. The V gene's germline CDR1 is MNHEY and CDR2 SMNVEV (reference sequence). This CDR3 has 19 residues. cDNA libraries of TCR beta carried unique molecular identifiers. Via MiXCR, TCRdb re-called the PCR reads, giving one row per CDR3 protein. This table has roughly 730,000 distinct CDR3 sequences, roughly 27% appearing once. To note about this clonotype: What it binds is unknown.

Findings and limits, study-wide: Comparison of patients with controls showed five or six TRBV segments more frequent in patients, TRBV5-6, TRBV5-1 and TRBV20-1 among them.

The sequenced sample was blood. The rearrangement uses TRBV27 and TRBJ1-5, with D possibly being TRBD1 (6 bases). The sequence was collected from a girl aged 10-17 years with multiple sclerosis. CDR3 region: CASSPIPMTGTYSNQPQHF. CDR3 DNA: TGTGCCAGCAGTCCAATACCGATGACAGGTACCTATAGCAATCAGCCCCAGCATTTT.